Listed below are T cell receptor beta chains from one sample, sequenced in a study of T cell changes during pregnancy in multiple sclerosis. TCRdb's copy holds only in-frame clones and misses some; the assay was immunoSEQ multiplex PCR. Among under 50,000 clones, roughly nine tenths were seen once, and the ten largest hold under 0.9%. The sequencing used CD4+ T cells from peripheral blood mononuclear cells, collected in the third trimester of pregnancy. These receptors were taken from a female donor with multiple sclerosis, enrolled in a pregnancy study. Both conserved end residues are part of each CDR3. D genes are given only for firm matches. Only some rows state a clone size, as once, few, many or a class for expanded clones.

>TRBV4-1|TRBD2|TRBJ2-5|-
CASSLGWREVETQYF
TGCGCCAGCAGCCTCGGTTGGCGGGAGGTTGAGACCCAGTACTTC
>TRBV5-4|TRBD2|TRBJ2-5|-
CASSLNLAGGEETQYF
TGTGCCAGCAGCTTGAACCTAGCGGGAGGAGAGGAGACCCAGTACTTC
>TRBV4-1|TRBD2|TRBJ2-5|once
CASSQEASGRRRETQYF
TGCGCCAGCAGCCAAGAGGCTAGCGGGAGGAGGAGAGAGACCCAGTACTTC
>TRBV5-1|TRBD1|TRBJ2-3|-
CASSLELFGTGAGDTQYF
TGCGCCAGCAGCTTGGAATTATTCGGGACAGGGGCTGGGGATACGCAGTATTTT
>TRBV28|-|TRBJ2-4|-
CASSPQGIAKNIQYF
TGTGCCAGCAGCCCGCAGGGCATAGCCAAAAACATTCAGTACTTC
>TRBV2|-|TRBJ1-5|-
CASSDARDQPQHF
TGTGCCAGCAGTGACGCCAGGGATCAGCCCCAGCATTTT
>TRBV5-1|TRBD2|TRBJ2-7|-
CASSYASGRAYEQYF
TGCGCCAGCAGCTACGCTAGCGGGAGGGCCTACGAGCAGTACTTC
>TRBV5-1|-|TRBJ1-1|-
CASSLVGGARPEAFF
TGCGCCAGCAGCTTGGTAGGAGGGGCGAGACCTGAAGCTTTCTTT
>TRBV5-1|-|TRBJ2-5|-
CASSGERETQYF
TGCGCCAGCAGCGGAGAAAGGGAGACCCAGTACTTC
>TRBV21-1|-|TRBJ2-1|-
CASSKARSKREAPGNEQFF
TGTGCCAGCAGCAAAGCGCGTAGCAAGCGGGAGGCCCCAGGGAATGAGCAGTTCTTC
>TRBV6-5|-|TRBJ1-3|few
CASSYSRAVGNTIYF
TGTGCCAGCAGTTACTCGAGGGCAGTAGGAAACACCATATATTTT
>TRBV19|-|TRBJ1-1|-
CATRAGHPNTEAFF
TGTGCCACCCGAGCGGGACACCCGAACACTGAAGCTTTCTTT
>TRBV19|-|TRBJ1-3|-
CASEKQGSGNTIYF
TGTGCCAGCGAGAAGCAGGGCTCTGGAAACACCATATATTTT
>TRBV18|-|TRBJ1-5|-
CASSPQSQGSGGNQPQHF
TGTGCCAGCTCACCACAATCCCAGGGGAGTGGTGGCAATCAGCCCCAGCATTTT
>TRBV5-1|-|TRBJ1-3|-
CASSLGLSGNTIYF
TGCGCCAGCAGCTTGGGACTGTCTGGAAACACCATATATTTT
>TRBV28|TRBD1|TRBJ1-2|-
CANPEGTEHYGYTF
TGTGCCAACCCGGAGGGGACAGAGCACTATGGCTACACCTTC
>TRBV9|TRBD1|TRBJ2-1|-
CASSPQGVSYNEQFF
TGTGCCAGCAGCCCCCAGGGGGTCTCCTACAATGAGCAGTTCTTC
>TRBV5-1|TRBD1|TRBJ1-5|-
CASSPDRVNQPQHF
TGCGCCAGCAGTCCCGACAGGGTCAATCAGCCCCAGCATTTT
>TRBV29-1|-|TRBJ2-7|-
CSVGSSSYEQYF
TGCAGCGTTGGATCGAGCTCCTACGAGCAGTACTTC
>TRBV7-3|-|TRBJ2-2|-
CASGARGSGELFF
TGTGCCAGCGGGGCCAGGGGCTCCGGGGAGCTGTTTTTT
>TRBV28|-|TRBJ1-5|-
CASSFEGRNQPQHF
TGTGCCAGCAGTTTTGAGGGGAGGAATCAGCCCCAGCATTTT
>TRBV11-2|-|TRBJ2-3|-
CASSLELTWDTQYF
TGTGCCAGCAGCTTGGAGCTAACCTGGGATACGCAGTATTTT
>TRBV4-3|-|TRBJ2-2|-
CASSQDPPSSGTGELFF
TGCGCCAGCAGCCAAGATCCCCCCAGTTCGGGCACCGGGGAGCTGTTTTTT
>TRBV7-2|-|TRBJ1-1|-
CASSLGTNTEAFF
TGTGCCAGCAGCTTGGGGACAAACACTGAAGCTTTCTTT
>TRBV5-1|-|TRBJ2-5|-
CASSLGAVQETQYF
TGCGCCAGCAGCTTGGGAGCCGTACAAGAGACCCAGTACTTC
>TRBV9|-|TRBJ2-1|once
CASSVGGRRMDEQFF
TGTGCCAGCAGCGTAGGAGGGCGCCGTATGGATGAGCAGTTCTTC
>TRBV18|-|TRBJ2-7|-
CASSPPGSPYEQYF
TGTGCCAGCTCACCTCCGGGTTCCCCCTACGAGCAGTACTTC
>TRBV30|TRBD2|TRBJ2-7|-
CAWNRRGISSYEQYF
TGTGCCTGGAATAGGCGGGGGATAAGCTCCTACGAGCAGTACTTC
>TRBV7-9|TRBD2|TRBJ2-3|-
CASSFAYSGRGADTQYF
TGTGCCAGCAGCTTCGCATATAGCGGGAGAGGCGCAGATACGCAGTATTTT
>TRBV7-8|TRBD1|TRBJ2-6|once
CASSDRTGLYSGANVLTF
TGTGCCAGCAGCGACAGGACAGGGCTCTACTCTGGGGCCAACGTCCTGACTTTC
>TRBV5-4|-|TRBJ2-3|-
CASSQGLTTDTQYF
TGTGCCAGCAGCCAGGGACTTACCACAGATACGCAGTATTTT
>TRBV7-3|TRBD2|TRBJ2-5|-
CASSLGGRGLGETQYF
TGTGCCAGCAGCTTGGGCGGGAGGGGGTTAGGAGAGACCCAGTACTTC
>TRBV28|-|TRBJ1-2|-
CASTSGTGGGYYGYTF
TGTGCCAGCACCTCCGGGACGGGGGGGGGCTACTATGGCTACACCTTC
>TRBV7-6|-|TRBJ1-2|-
CASSLGRSGASGYTF
TGTGCCAGCAGCTTAGGACGGTCAGGGGCCAGTGGCTACACCTTC
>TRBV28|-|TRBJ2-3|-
CASSLSGDTQYF
TGTGCCAGCAGTTTATCGGGAGATACGCAGTATTTT
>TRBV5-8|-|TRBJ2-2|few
CASTPRSSYTGELFF
TGTGCCAGCACCCCCCGCAGTTCGTACACCGGGGAGCTGTTTTTT
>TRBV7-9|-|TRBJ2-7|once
CASSLDGVGYEQYF
TGTGCCAGCAGCTTAGACGGGGTAGGCTACGAGCAGTACTTC
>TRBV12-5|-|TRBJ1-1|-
CASGTGTLNTEAFF
TGTGCTAGTGGTACAGGGACCTTAAACACTGAAGCTTTCTTT
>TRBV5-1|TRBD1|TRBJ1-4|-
CASSSGQTQNEKLFF
TGCGCCAGCAGCTCGGGACAGACCCAAAATGAAAAACTGTTTTTT
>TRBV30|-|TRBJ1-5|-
CAWSVQGDQPQHF
TGTGCCTGGAGTGTACAAGGGGATCAGCCCCAGCATTTT
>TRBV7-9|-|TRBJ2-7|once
CAGGPMTYEQYF
TGTGCCGGCGGGCCGATGACCTACGAGCAGTACTTC
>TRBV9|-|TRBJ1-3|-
CASSVDTSGNTIYF
TGTGCCAGCAGCGTAGACACCTCTGGAAACACCATATATTTT
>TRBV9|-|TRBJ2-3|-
CASSVDSTDTQYF
TGTGCCAGCAGCGTAGACTCCACAGATACGCAGTATTTT
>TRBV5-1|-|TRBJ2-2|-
CASSLVDSQTGELFF
TGCGCCAGCAGCTTGGTGGACAGCCAAACCGGGGAGCTGTTTTTT
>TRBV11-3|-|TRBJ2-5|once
CASSSGEETQYF
TGTGCCAGCAGCTCCGGAGAAGAGACCCAGTACTTC
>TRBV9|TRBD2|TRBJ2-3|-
CASSATSGNTDTQYF
TGTGCCAGCAGCGCTACTAGCGGTAACACAGATACGCAGTATTTT
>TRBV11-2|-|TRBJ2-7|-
CASSLDLGDLWEQYF
TGTGCCAGCAGCTTAGATCTGGGGGACTTATGGGAGCAGTACTTC
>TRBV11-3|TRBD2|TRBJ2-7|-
CASSLVQRGSYEQYF
TGTGCCAGCAGCTTAGTGCAGCGGGGCTCCTACGAGCAGTACTTC
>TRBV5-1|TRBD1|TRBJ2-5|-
CASSLWLSAQGVIQYF
TGCGCCAGCAGCTTGTGGCTCTCGGCGCAGGGGGTAATCCAGTACTTC
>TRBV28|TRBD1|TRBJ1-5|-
CASRGPDRAEQPQHF
TGTGCCAGCAGGGGACCTGACAGGGCGGAGCAGCCCCAGCATTTT
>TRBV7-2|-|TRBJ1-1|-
CASSVGPRGFGTEAFF
TGTGCCAGCAGCGTAGGCCCGCGGGGGTTTGGCACTGAAGCTTTCTTT
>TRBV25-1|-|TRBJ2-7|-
CASSVTYEQYF
TGTGCCAGCAGTGTTACCTACGAGCAGTACTTC